This TCR beta chain was sequenced during a study of shared clonotypes between healthy human individuals (TCRdb year 2020). Turning to the overall study: The cohort included three men and a couple of women between 18 and 49 years of age. To increase sequencing depth and limit assay-specific biases, TCR repertoire library preparation and sequencing were carried out by different laboratories using diverse techniques. To estimate repertoire size and how much clonotype sharing occurs between individuals, the study deeply sequenced the blood TCR repertoires of five healthy adults. For each donor, CD4 naive and CD4 memory were each given three plates, CD8 naive was given two plates, and CD8 memory was given one plate. Leukapheresis yielded between about 0.94 and 9.5 billion PBMCs per donor. Broader findings and caveats from the paper: Clonotypes shared by all four sorted-subset donors showed higher generation probabilities than non-shared clonotypes. Estimated clonotype richness was generally larger for naive than for memory subsets. Approximately 5% of naive CD4, 3.5% of naive CD8, approximately 2% of memory CD4, and 0.4% of memory CD8 clonotypes were shared across a few donors. Because the study included a small number of donors, the genetic and exposure-history diversity represented was limited. Sampling was limited to blood, and TCR repertoires in tissue likely differ from TCR repertoires in blood. Even with the large sequencing depth, rarefaction of the sorted-subset datasets indicated that sequencing was incomplete. Pairwise subsampling indicated that sequencing depth was expected to affect the degree of clonotype sharing among donors.

Using the deep immunoSEQ assay, TCR CDR3 regions were amplified from genomic DNA by multiplex PCR. Genomic DNA extracted from each cell subset was distributed evenly over all wells of several immunoSEQ 96-well plates, and each plate served as one replicate. For sorted subsets, about 200 ng genomic DNA, equal to 30,000 to 35,000 T cell genomes, was loaded into each replicate PCR. Purified libraries were measured with a Qubit 3.0 fluorometer, size-checked on a Bioanalyzer 2100, and measured again with the KAPA Library Quantification kit. A separate single-read 150-cycle Illumina NextSeq 550 flow cell was used to sequence each immunoSEQ 96-well plate. Turning to the authors' computational methods: Because only junctional sequences without quality scores were contained in the immunoSEQ output, filtering matching that applied to full-length reads could not be performed. Sequences were annotated with PyIR, a Python wrapper for IgBLAST v1.9, and V/J genes and CDR3 were assigned using IMGT germline references. Reads with weak V/J assignments (E-value above 1e-6), missing CDR3, stop codons, out-of-frame junctions, or ambiguous translated residues were removed. V3J clonotypes were defined by identical inferred V gene, J gene, and CDR3 amino acid sequence. Percentage overlap between repertoires was computed as shared unique clonotypes divided by the size of the smaller repertoire. Three approaches were used to assess repertoire richness: RTK rarefaction, the Chao1 estimator, and Recon v2.1 estimates of unobserved clonotypes. Generation probabilities for all TCRbeta clonotypes obtained by the gDNA method from a handful of donors were computed using OLGA. In its TCRdb copy, this immuneACCESS table keeps in-frame sequences only and misses some clones. Where compared with another copy, unresolved V genes explain less than half of these, and the others have no known cause. The DNA was the basis for D and trimming; V, J and clone size are from that table. The sample table lists more than 900,000 clones, approximately 80% of them with a count of one. 0.6% to 0.75% of the sample goes to the ten largest clones.

Healthy HIV-negative adults with no recently reported acute infections or vaccinations were included as donors. Only Caucasian adults living in Nashville, Tennessee, USA were represented among the donors. CD4+ T cells were enriched through magnetic negative selection, after which naive cells were positively selected on CD45RA and the remaining negative fraction served as the memory subset. After blood collection by leukapheresis, PBMCs were isolated using Ficoll-Histopaque density gradient centrifugation and then cryopreserved in the vapor phase of liquid nitrogen. Purity and quantity of every magnetically sorted T cell population were checked by analytical flow cytometry. Genomic DNA was isolated from each sorted fraction and quantified by UV absorbance on a Nanodrop 2000c. As for this clone: Its antigen specificity is not known. Per-base quality was not reported, and no clone a single base away is much larger than it.

V and J lose 5 bases and 0 bases, and a span of 7 bases separates them. The CDR3 measures 13 amino acids from cysteine to phenylalanine. The DNA shown is the 39-base CDR3, in frame from base 1. In the germline V gene, CDR1 corresponds to SGDLS and CDR2 to YYNGEE. The sequencing sample was made of memory CD4+ T cells from PBMCs. The cell subset or site label, read with the paper, signifies: CD45RA-negative fraction. This chain is built from TRBV9 and TRBJ2-3; no D segment can be confidently identified. The receptor's source is a man younger than 35 in good health. Some clones in this sample may be carry-over from other donors' samples. The bases read TGTGCCAGCAGTCTAGATAGCACAGATACGCAGTATTTT. Translated, it reads CASSLDSTDTQYF.